The 10 T cell receptor beta chains below were found in one sample sequenced in a study of blood T cells in healthy people across ages (dated by TCRdb to between 2015 and 2016). The library was obtained by 5' RACE. For sequencing, an Illumina HiSeq 2500 was employed. The second PCR ran for about 6 to 12 cycles and used a J-beta primer mix along with a sample-barcoded 5' primer. The raw public reads went through TCRdb reprocessing: fastp at Q25, MiXCR clone calling, in-frame beta chains kept. Identical CDR3 proteins give one entry, which carries the most common genes and DNA. Present in this sample are hundreds of thousands of distinct CDR3 sequences, around 48% of which were seen just once. The ten most abundant clones make up under 15% of the sample. The sample was blood. Receptors originate from a man between 25 and 39 years old in good health.

The chain carries TRBV18 and TRBJ2-3; 9 positions match TRBD2. The length of the CDR3 is 15 residues. After removal of 5 bases from V and 3 bases from J, the junction contained 6 bases not matched to a gene. CDR1 KGHSH and CDR2 LQKENI come from the germline V gene. The CDR3 bases are TGTGCCAGCTCAACAAGCGGGGGGATTACAGATACGCAGTATTTT. It codes for CASSTSGGITDTQYF. The whole variable domain, filled in from reference TRBV18 and TRBJ2-3, reads NAGVMQNPRHLVRRRGQEARLRCSPMKGHSHVYWYRQLPEEGLKFMVYLQKENIIDESGMPKERFSAEFPKEGPSILRIQQVVRGDSAAYFCASSTSGGITDTQYFGPGTRLTVL.

V gene TRBV10-3 combines with J gene TRBJ2-5; 8 bases line up with TRBD2. This CDR3 has 16 residues. Germline assignment: CDR1 ENHRY and CDR2 SYGVKD. Trimming took 0 bases from V and 11 from J; bases not matched to a gene: 14. CDR3 DNA sequence: TGTGCCATCAGTGAGTCGACGGGGGGGTCCGGCCGGCAGCAGTACTTC. It yields the protein CAISESTGGSGRQQYF.

J is TRBJ2-7 and V is TRBV20-1; D uncertain. The DNA matches TRBJ2-5 better at its end, which makes the J call doubtful. CDR3 size: 13 residues. From germline, CDR1 is DFQATT and CDR2 SNEGSKA (reference sequence). CDR3 sequence (DNA): TGCAGTGCTAGATTGGTCATACAAGAGACCCAGTACTTC. It translates to CSARLVIQETQYF.

The V and J genes are TRBV18 and TRBJ1-6, with a possible D match to TRBD1 (5 bases). Germline CDR1 and CDR2: KGHSH and LQKENI. The germline V and J ends were trimmed by 6 bases and 0 bases, with 6 bases remaining between them. The CDR3 sequence is 14 residues long. The CDR3 coding sequence is TGTGCCAGCTCGGGGGGCTCCTATAATTCACCCCTCCACTTT. Translation gives CASSGGSYNSPLHF.

This clonotype has more than one count but fewer than ten. The gene calls are TRBV21-1 and TRBJ2-7; TRBD1 is taken as the D call from the table, unchecked against the DNA. TRBV21-1 is given as a pseudogene. This CDR3 has 17 residues. CDR3 amino acids: CASSKEGRGRGIYEQYF. The CDR3 region has the DNA TGTGCCAGCAGCAAAGAGGGGAGGGGGCGCGGGATTTACGAGCAGTACTTC.

This rearrangement joins TRBV3-1 to TRBJ2-7; D might be TRBD2 (5 bases). The V gene lost 3 bases and the J gene lost 0 bases, with 15 bases spanning the gap. Germline CDR1 is LGHDT and CDR2 is YNNKEL (reference sequence). CDR3 length: 16 amino acids. CDR3 DNA: TGTGCCAGCAGCCAGAGCGGCGGGCGTTCCTCCTACGAGCAGTACTTC. Translating it yields CASSQSGGRSSYEQYF.

About this clonotype itself: The junction does not match germline at one end; this may be a read error. This chain links TRBV10-3 with TRBJ2-3; 13 positions match TRBD2. Germline-derived CDR1 and CDR2 are ENHRY and SYGVKD. The CDR3 length is 16 residues. CDR3 in amino acids: CAISGTSGGSGDMQYF. The CDR3 bases are TGTGCCATCAGTGGGACTAGCGGGGGCTCTGGGGATATGCAGTATTTT.

The V gene is TRBV4-2, the J gene TRBJ2-6; D is uncertain. The V end was cut by 4 bases, the J end by 0 bases, with 7 bases between. CDR3 length equals 15 residues. Germline assignment: CDR1 LGHNA and CDR2 YNFKEQ. CDR3 amino acids: CASSPGHSGANVLTF. In DNA, the CDR3 is TGTGCCAGCAGCCCAGGCCACTCTGGGGCCAACGTCCTGACTTTC.

The gene calls are TRBV4-1 and TRBJ2-3; 8 bases are a match to TRBD1. The CDR3 is made up of 16 amino acids. V lost 5 bases, J lost 1 base, and 8 bases stayed unmatched. CDR1 and CDR2 (germline): MGHRA, YSYEKL. This chain's CDR3 is CASSFYTGGGTDTQYF. CDR3 DNA sequence: TGCGCCAGCAGCTTCTACACAGGGGGAGGCACAGATACGCAGTATTTT.

This clonotype was detected a few times. J is TRBJ1-1 and V is TRBV7-9, with D uncertain. The CDR3 totals 11 residues. The V and J ends lost 1 base and 11 bases respectively, with 8 bases between them. Germline V gene data show CDR1 as SEHNR and CDR2 as FQNEAQ (reference sequence). CDR3 nucleotides: TGTGCCAGCAGCTTAGACGGGGAGGCTTTCTTT. It translates to CASSLDGEAFF.